Following are 28 T cell receptor beta chains from one sample sequenced in a study of T cell clonality in common variable immunodeficiency. The assay was immunoSEQ multiplex PCR, and TCRdb's table has in-frame clones only and misses some. The sample was found to contain about 52,000 clones, and every one recurs. Material for sequencing was peripheral blood mononuclear cells. The receptors shown here come from a person aged 18-70 years in good health.

The sample holds many counts of this clone. The read falls 3 residues short of the CDR3 end, and the missing part is taken from the germline J gene. This chain connects TRBV29-1 to TRBJ2-2; 8 positions match TRBD1. CDR1 is SQVTM, CDR2 ANQGSEA, per germline. The length of the CDR3 is 15 residues. The V gene end was trimmed by 6 bases and the J gene end by 4 bases; junction bases not matched to a gene: 10. CDR3 DNA, as far as it was read: TGCAGCGTCGAGTTGGGACAGGACATCACCGGGGAG. Protein product: CSVELGQDITGE. The whole CDR3 reads CSVELGQDITGELFF.

Points on this clone: The CDR3 extends 3 residues past the end of the read, so its final part is completed from the germline J gene. The rearrangement uses TRBV7-2 and TRBJ2-3, with TRBD1 matching over 10 bases. From germline, CDR1 is SGHTA and CDR2 FQGNSA. The CDR3 is made up of 15 amino acids. Incomplete CDR3 DNA: TGTGCCAGCAGCTTAGGACAGGGGGCTTTTCAGCCG. Residues: CASSLGQGAFQP. The complete CDR3 reads CASSLGQGAFQPQYF.

On this clone itself: Coverage ceases 3 residues before the CDR3 finishes, and the germline J gene fills in the end. The J gene is TRBJ1-1, the V gene TRBV6-8; tentatively, D is TRBD1 (5 bases). Germline V gene data show CDR1 as MNHGY and CDR2 as SAAAGT. CDR3 length equals 16 residues. The CDR3 sequence: CASSDLRQLIPGEAFF. Incomplete CDR3 DNA: TGTGCCAGCAGTGACCTCAGACAGCTTATCCCCGGGGAA.

About this clone: The sequenced fragment ends 3 residues before the CDR3 boundary, so the rest is inferred from the germline J gene. This sequence joins TRBV7-3 and TRBJ2-2, with a possible D match to TRBD2 (6 bases). CDR3 length: 14 residues. The germline CDR1 and CDR2 sequences are SGHTA and FQGTGA. CDR3 sequence: CASSLGGWNSPLFF. CDR3 DNA (partial): TGTGCCAGCAGCTTGGGGGGATGGAATTCACCG.

Only a few counts were recorded for this clone. The read ends 3 residues early relative to the CDR3; the germline J gene fills the gap. This chain connects TRBV11-1 to TRBJ1-6; the D gene is possibly TRBD1 (6 bases). Trimming stripped 5 bases from V and 7 bases from J, with 15 bases between. The CDR3 sequence is 15 residues long. Germline CDR1 reads SGHAT; CDR2 reads FQDESV (reference sequence). The sequenced CDR3 bases are TGTGCCAGCAGCCGACGGGACACCCTGAATTCACCC. Protein product: CASSRRDTLNSP. Given in full, the CDR3 is CASSRRDTLNSPLHF.

This clone was counted at least ten times. The read ends 3 residues shy of where the CDR3 ends; the end is completed using the germline J gene. This chain uses TRBV7-3 with TRBJ1-1; 7 positions agree with TRBD1. The germline CDR1 and CDR2 sequences are SGHTA and FQGTGA. After removal of 4 bases from V and 7 bases from J, the junction contained 3 bases not matched to a gene. This CDR3 spans 12 amino acids. CDR3 loop: CASSSRQGEAFF. The sequenced CDR3 bases are TGTGCCAGCAGCTCCCGACAGGGTGAA.

This clone was seen repeatedly, ten times or more. The read terminates 3 residues ahead of where the CDR3 ends, so the germline J gene completes it. The chain couples TRBV7-2 to TRBJ1-1; TRBD1 is a possible D gene (5 bases). Germline CDR1 and CDR2: SGHTA and FQGNSA. The CDR3 has 13 residues. The part of the CDR3 DNA that was read is TGTGCCAGCAGCTTAGTTAATTACAGGGAA. Its protein is CASSLVNYRE. The whole CDR3 is CASSLVNYREAFF. Full variable domain (outside the CDR3, taken from reference TRBV7-2 and TRBJ1-1): GAGVSQSPSNKVTEKGKDVELRCDPISGHTALYWYRQSLGQGLEFLIYFQGNSAPDKSGLPSDRFSAERTGGSVSTLTIQRTQQEDSAVYLCASSLVNYREAFFGQGTRLTVV.

This clone was recorded at least ten times. The read gets to within 3 residues of the CDR3 end, and the germline J gene fills in the rest. This rearrangement joins TRBV7-8 to TRBJ1-6; no clear D gene. Germline V gene data show CDR1 as SGHVS and CDR2 as FQNEAQ. This CDR3 has 12 amino acids. V was clipped by 2 bases and J by 9 bases, with 5 bases between them. CDR3: CASSLNGSPLHF. The covered CDR3 bases are TGTGCCAGCAGCTTAAACGGTTCACCC.

This clone was detected many times. The CDR3 goes on 3 residues after the read ends, and that part is filled in from the germline J gene. This sequence joins TRBV5-5 and TRBJ1-2; TRBD1 matches at 8 bases. Germline-derived CDR1 and CDR2 are SGHKS and YYEKEE (reference sequence). The CDR3 extends over 15 amino acids. The chain's CDR3 is CASSSFRGRLDGYTF. The CDR3 bases that were read are TGTGCCAGCAGCTCCTTCAGGGGGCGATTGGACGGC.

This clone was seen many times. The read ends 3 residues early relative to the CDR3; the germline J gene fills the gap. This sequence joins TRBV19 and TRBJ2-1; 7 nucleotides line up with TRBD1. Germline assignment: CDR1 LNHDA and CDR2 SQIVND (reference sequence). V lost 9 bases to trimming and J lost 9 bases; unmatched junction nucleotides: 20. This CDR3 is built from 16 residues. CDR3 in amino acids: CASPRGSGQWDREQFF. The CDR3 bases that were read are TGTGCCAGCCCCAGGGGCTCGGGACAGTGGGATCGTGAG.

This clone was counted at least ten times. With the read ending 3 residues before the CDR3 end, the germline J gene is used to fill in that end. The V and J genes are TRBV5-1 and TRBJ1-4; D ambiguous. V dropped 0 bases and J dropped 3 bases, with 12 bases sitting between them. The CDR3 totals 16 residues. In germline, CDR1 is SGHRS, CDR2 YFSETQ. Here the CDR3 reads CASSLAPGLANEKLFF. CDR3 bases read: TGCGCCAGCAGCTTGGCCCCCGGACTGGCTAATGAAAAA. Full variable domain (missing parts from reference TRBV5-1 and TRBJ1-4): KAGVTQTPRYLIKTRGQQVTLSCSPISGHRSVSWYQQTPGQGLQFLFEYFSETQRNKGNFPGRFSGRQFSNSRSEMNVSTLELGDSALYLCASSLAPGLANEKLFFGSGTQLSVL.

This clone was counted only a few times. The read gets to within 3 residues of the CDR3 end, and the germline J gene fills in the rest. The chain carries TRBV6-1 and TRBJ1-2; TRBD1 is a possible D gene (6 bases). Germline CDR1 reads MNHNS; CDR2 reads SASEGT. The CDR3 is 16 amino acids. The sequenced CDR3 bases are TGTGCCAGCAGTGAACCGGGACTAGTGAGGGACAATGAC. The encoded protein is CASSEPGLVRDND. The entire CDR3 reads CASSEPGLVRDNDYTF.

This clone was picked up many times. From the germline J gene comes the end of the CDR3, since the read stops 3 residues before it. The rearrangement uses TRBV2 and TRBJ2-7, with a weak D call TRBD1 (6 bases). Germline V gene data show CDR1 as SNHLY and CDR2 as FYNNEI. Trimming took 8 bases from V and 6 from J, leaving 23 bases between them. CDR3 size: 15 residues. Partial CDR3 DNA: TGTGCCAGCCTACCCCCGACCGGGACAAATAGCGAG. Protein: CASLPPTGTNSE. The entire CDR3 sequence reads CASLPPTGTNSEQYF. The variable domain in full, with the rest retrieved from reference TRBV2 and TRBJ2-7, is EPEVTQTPSHQVTQMGQEVILRCVPISNHLYFYWYRQILGQKVEFLVSFYNNEISEKSEIFDDQFSVERPDGSNFTLKIRSTKLEDSAMYFCASLPPTGTNSEQYFGPGTRLTVT.

Notes on this clone: Sequencing ends 3 residues short of the CDR3 end; the germline J gene provides the rest. The J gene is TRBJ1-5, the V gene TRBV2, with D unresolved. Germline V CDR1 and CDR2: SNHLY, FYNNEI. The CDR3 is 13 residues long. Trimming removed 8 bases at V and 8 bases at J, with 16 bases between. CDR3 residues: CASGRPPGEPQHF. Partial CDR3 DNA: TGTGCCAGCGGCAGGCCTCCCGGGGAGCCC.

At least ten counts were recorded for this clone. The read terminates 3 residues before the CDR3 end, so the remaining end is supplied by the germline J gene. This rearrangement joins TRBV5-5 to TRBJ1-2, with D perhaps TRBD1 (5 bases). The CDR3 loop spans 14 amino acids. CDR1 SGHKS and CDR2 YYEKEE come from the germline V gene (reference sequence). CDR3 loop: CASSLALQGGGYTF. The part of the CDR3 DNA that was read is TGTGCCAGCAGCTTGGCCTTGCAGGGAGGCGGC.

This clone has ten or more counts. The read ends 3 residues early relative to the CDR3; the germline J gene fills the gap. This rearrangement joins TRBV30 to TRBJ1-3; maybe TRBD1 (5 bases). CDR1 is GTSNPN, CDR2 SVGIG, per germline (reference sequence). CDR3 size: 15 residues. V was pared by 4 bases and J by 2 bases, with 15 bases between. The CDR3 DNA, read in part, is TGTGCCTGGACCTCGATTCGGGGGACTGGAAACACC. Translated, it gives CAWTSIRGTGNT. The entire CDR3 protein reads CAWTSIRGTGNTIYF.

This clone was seen at least ten times. The read gets to within 3 residues of the CDR3 end, and the germline J gene fills in the rest. The chain uses TRBV5-6 and TRBJ1-2, with 9 bases fitting TRBD1. Germline lookup yields CDR1 SGHDT and CDR2 YYEEEE. This CDR3 contains 14 residues. Trimming took 7 bases from V and 3 from J; bases not matched to a gene: 7. CDR3 protein: CASSPGQGHYGYTF. CDR3 DNA (partial): TGTGCCAGCTCCCCAGGACAGGGGCACTATGGC.

This clone occurred many times. Read sequence stops 3 residues before the CDR3 end, and the germline J gene provides the missing end. The chain has TRBV18 and TRBJ2-3; the match to TRBD1 covers 8 bases. Germline lookup yields CDR1 KGHSH and CDR2 LQKENI. The CDR3 runs to 14 residues. V lost 6 bases and J lost 1; bases outside the gene matches: 3. The part of the CDR3 DNA that was read is TGTGCCAGCTCGGACAGGGAGGGCACAGATACG. Its protein product is CASSDREGTDT. The CDR3, in full, reads CASSDREGTDTQYF.

This clone was recorded at least ten times. With the read ending 3 residues before the CDR3 end, the germline J gene is used to fill in that end. The chain recombines TRBV11-2 with TRBJ2-7; 9 bases fit TRBD1. The CDR3 length is 13 residues. Germline trimming cut 6 bases from V and 2 bases from J; bases unmatched to any gene: 2. Germline V gene data show CDR1 as SGHAT and CDR2 as FQNNGV. The covered CDR3 bases are TGTGCCAGCAGAAGGACAGGGGCCTACGAG. Its translation: CASRRTGAYE. In full, the CDR3 reads CASRRTGAYEQYF.

This clone was counted ten times or more. The read terminates 3 residues ahead of where the CDR3 ends, so the germline J gene completes it. The rearrangement joins TRBV20-1 to TRBJ2-1; 14 bases line up with TRBD2. Germline trimming cut 6 bases from V and 1 base from J; bases unmatched to any gene: 14. Looked up from germline, CDR1 is DFQATT and CDR2 is SNEGSKA (reference sequence). This CDR3 region has 19 residues. The CDR3 bases that were read are TGCAGTGCCTACAAGGGACTAGCGGGAGATCGGTGGTCCTACAATGAG. Its translation is CSAYKGLAGDRWSYNE. The entire CDR3 sequence reads CSAYKGLAGDRWSYNEQFF.

There are a few counts of this clone. The sequenced fragment ends 3 residues before the CDR3 boundary, so the rest is inferred from the germline J gene. The sample contains more than one DNA sequence encoding this CDR3. This chain links TRBV19 with TRBJ1-2; perhaps TRBD1 as D (5 bases). The CDR3 spans 13 residues. CDR1 and CDR2 from the germline V gene are LNHDA and SQIVND (reference sequence). Trimming took 9 bases from V and 4 from J, leaving 15 bases between them. The CDR3 region is CASKSDNSYGYTF. CDR3 bases read: TGTGCCAGCAAGTCGGACAATAGCTATGGC. Drawing the rest from reference TRBV19 and TRBJ1-2, the complete variable domain is DGGITQSPKYLFRKEGQNVTLSCEQNLNHDAMYWYRQDPGQGLRLIYYSQIVNDFQKGDIAEGYSVSREKKESFPLTVTSAQKNPTAFYLCASKSDNSYGYTFGSGTRLTVV.

This clone was counted many times. With the read ending 3 residues before the CDR3 end, the germline J gene is used to fill in that end. This chain uses TRBV28 with TRBJ2-6; D is uncertain. This CDR3 has 18 residues. V gave up 2 bases and J gave up 1 base, with 15 bases separating them. Germline CDR1 MDHEN, CDR2 SYDVKM. CDR3 residues: CASSLGPDAYSGANVLTF. The CDR3 DNA, read in part, is TGTGCCAGCAGTTTAGGGCCAGACGCGTATTCTGGGGCCAACGTC.

In its sample, this clone was seen many times. The read is 3 residues too short to cover the CDR3 end, so that end is filled in from the germline J gene. The chain links TRBV6-4 to TRBJ2-1; 9 bases are a match to TRBD1. Germline trimming cut 6 bases from V and 9 bases from J; bases unmatched to any gene: 12. The germline gives CDR1 MRHNA, CDR2 SNTAGT. CDR3 length equals 15 residues. The CDR3 DNA, read in part, is TGTGCCAGCAGCCCGGGACAGGGTGAGTTCGGTGAG. Translation: CASSPGQGEFGE. The whole CDR3 region reads CASSPGQGEFGEQFF.

Ten or more counts support this clone. The CDR3 end is not reached by the read, which stops 3 residues before it; the germline J gene fills it in. The rearrangement uses TRBV5-1 and TRBJ1-4, with 7 bases fitting TRBD1. The CDR3 length is 18 residues. V lost 4 bases and J lost 8; bases outside the gene matches: 20. Germline-derived CDR1 and CDR2 are SGHRS and YFSETQ. The CDR3 sequence is CASSQGQLVVGSKEKLFF. The CDR3 DNA, read in part, is TGCGCCAGCAGCCAGGGACAGCTGGTGGTGGGAAGTAAGGAAAAA.

This clone was recorded a few times. The covered CDR3 bases are TGCAGTGCGAGCCCCCCGGGGGGAGAGACC. Protein product: CSASPPGGET. In full, the CDR3 reads CSASPPGGETQYF. The chain is built from TRBV20-1 and TRBJ2-5; TRBD2 matches at 7 bases. Read coverage stops 3 residues before the CDR3 terminus; the germline J gene supplies the remainder. The CDR3 covers 13 residues. In germline, CDR1 is DFQATT, CDR2 SNEGSKA (reference sequence). The V gene end was trimmed by 6 bases and the J gene end by 4 bases; junction bases not matched to a gene: 8.

This clone has a handful of counts. The read gets to within 3 residues of the CDR3 end, and the germline J gene fills in the rest. V and J are TRBV7-8 and TRBJ2-5; no clear D gene. There are 16 residues in the CDR3. Germline lookup yields CDR1 SGHVS and CDR2 FQNEAQ. The V and J ends lost 2 bases and 5 bases respectively, with 18 bases between them. The sequenced part of the CDR3 DNA is TGTGCCAGCAGCTTACGTCGTTGGCTAGTCGGTGAGACC. Protein product: CASSLRRWLVGET. The complete CDR3 protein is CASSLRRWLVGETQYF.

The table lists this clone with a few counts. The read falls 3 residues short of the CDR3 end, and the missing part is taken from the germline J gene. The V gene is TRBV5-1, the J gene TRBJ2-3, with 10 positions matching TRBD1. The length of the CDR3 is 15 residues. Trimming at V came to 6 bases and at J to 4 bases, leaving 8 bases not matched to a gene. Germline V lookup: CDR1 SGHRS, CDR2 YFSETQ. The CDR3 here is CASTRQGAVADTQYF. The CDR3 bases that were read are TGCGCCAGCACCCGACAGGGGGCGGTTGCAGATACG.

The table lists this clone with a few counts. The CDR3 goes on 3 residues after the read ends, and that part is filled in from the germline J gene. The J gene is TRBJ2-7, the V gene TRBV2, with unresolved D. From germline, CDR1 is SNHLY and CDR2 FYNNEI. Trimming shortened V by 7 bases and J by 3 bases, and 13 bases separated the two germline ends. The CDR3 spans 13 residues. The sequenced CDR3 bases are TGTGCCAGCACAACAATTGGCGGCTACGAG. Its protein is CASTTIGGYE. The entire CDR3 is CASTTIGGYEQYF.